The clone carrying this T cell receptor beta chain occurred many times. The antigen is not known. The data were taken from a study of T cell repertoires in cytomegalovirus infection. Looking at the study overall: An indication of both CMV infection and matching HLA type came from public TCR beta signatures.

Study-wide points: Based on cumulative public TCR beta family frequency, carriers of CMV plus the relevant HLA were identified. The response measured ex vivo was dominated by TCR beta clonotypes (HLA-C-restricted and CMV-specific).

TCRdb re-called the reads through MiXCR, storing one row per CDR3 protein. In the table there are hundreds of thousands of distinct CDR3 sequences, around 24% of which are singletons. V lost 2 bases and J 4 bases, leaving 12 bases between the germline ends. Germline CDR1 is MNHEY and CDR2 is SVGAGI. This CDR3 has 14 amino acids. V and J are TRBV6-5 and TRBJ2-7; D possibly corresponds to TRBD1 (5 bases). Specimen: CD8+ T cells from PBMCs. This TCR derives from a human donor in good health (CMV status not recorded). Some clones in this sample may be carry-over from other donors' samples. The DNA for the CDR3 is TGTGCCAGCAGTTACAAAACAGGTCCTTACGAGCAGTACTTC. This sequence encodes CASSYKTGPYEQYF.